This T cell receptor (beta chain) is from a study of shared clonotypes between healthy human individuals. The overall study: Donors had three CD4 naive, three CD4 memory, two CD8 naive and one CD8 memory plate apiece.

Positively selected for CCR7, the CD45RO-negative cells used as naive CD8 cells excluded terminally differentiated effector memory CD45RA+ cells. Genomic DNA belonging to each subset was distributed in equal measure over several immunoSEQ plates. Per the original data handling: Junction-only sequences without quality scores came from ImmunoSEQ, so filtering differed. Repertoires were generated with immunoSEQ multiplex PCR, while TCRdb's copy carries only in-frame clones and drops some. The V and J calls and clone size were taken over from that table, and D and trimming were inferred from the DNA. The table includes about 2.1 million clones, 93% detected once. V was shortened by 0 bases and J by 2 bases, with 10 bases between the two germline ends. This CDR3 contains 15 residues. Germline CDR1 and CDR2: SGDLS and YYNGEE.

The receptor was isolated from a young man in good health. Some clones in this sample may be carry-over from other donors' samples. The material sequenced was naive CD8+ T cells from PBMCs. This sequence joins TRBV9 and TRBJ2-3; D assignment may be TRBD1 or TRBD2 (5 bases each). CDR3 sequence (DNA): TGTGCCAGCAGCGTAGGAGGGGAGTCCACAGATACGCAGTATTTT. This encodes CASSVGGESTDTQYF.